Given below is one TCR beta chain in context. The sample is drawn from a study of cytotoxic CD8 clonotypes in ibrutinib-treated CLL. The CDR3 runs 15 residues. Germline V gene data show CDR1 as SGHTA and CDR2 as FQGNSA. V dropped 5 bases and J dropped 5 bases, with 18 bases sitting between them. Sequencing was performed with immunoSEQ multiplex PCR; in TCRdb, only in-frame clones are kept and a portion is missing. The sample comprises tens of thousands of clones, 50% to 70% of which are singletons, and just over 20% rests with the top ten. This sequence originates from a human donor with chronic lymphocytic leukemia. The gene calls are TRBV7-2 and TRBJ2-5; D is tentatively TRBD1 or TRBD2 (5 bases each). Source: PBMCs, taken after 24 months of ibrutinib treatment. DNA of the CDR3: TGTGCCAGCAGCCCAACCCGACCCGGGACGGAGACCCAGTACTTC. Its translation is CASSPTRPGTETQYF. Based on the CDR3 plus reference TRBV7-2 and TRBJ2-5, the full variable domain is GAGVSQSPSNKVTEKGKDVELRCDPISGHTALYWYRQSLGQGLEFLIYFQGNSAPDKSGLPSDRFSAERTGGSVSTLTIQRTQQEDSAVYLCASSPTRPGTETQYFGPGTRLLVL.